This TCR beta chain was recovered during a study of blood T cell repertoires in COVID-19. The repertoire was sequenced with immunoSEQ multiplex PCR; TCRdb's copy has only in-frame clones and lacks some. Of roughly 170,000 clones in the sample, around 88% were seen once. The CDR3 totals 14 residues. V was trimmed by 4 bases and J by 6 bases, leaving 13 bases between them. The V gene's germline CDR1 is SGHDN and CDR2 FVKESK. The clonotype originates from a woman aged 50 to 65 in a cohort exposed to, infected with or recovered from COVID-19 (not recorded which). Input material: PBMCs or T cells enriched from blood (not recorded which). The chain joins TRBV14 to TRBJ1-5; D not resolved. This chain's CDR3 is CASSLPGKSQPQHF. CDR3 nucleotides: TGTGCCAGCAGCCTCCCGGGAAAGAGTCAGCCCCAGCATTTT.